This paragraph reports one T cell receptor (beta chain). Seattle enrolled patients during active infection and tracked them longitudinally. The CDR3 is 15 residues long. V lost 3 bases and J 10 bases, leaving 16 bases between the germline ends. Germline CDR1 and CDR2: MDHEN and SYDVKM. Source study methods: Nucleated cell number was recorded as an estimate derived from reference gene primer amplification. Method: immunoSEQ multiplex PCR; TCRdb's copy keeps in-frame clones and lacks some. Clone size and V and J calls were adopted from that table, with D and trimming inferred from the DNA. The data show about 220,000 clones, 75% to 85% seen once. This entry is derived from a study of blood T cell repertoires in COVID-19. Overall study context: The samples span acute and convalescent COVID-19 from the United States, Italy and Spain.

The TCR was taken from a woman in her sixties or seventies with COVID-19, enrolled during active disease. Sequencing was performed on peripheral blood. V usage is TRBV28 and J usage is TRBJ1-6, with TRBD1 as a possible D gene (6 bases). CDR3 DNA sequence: TGTGCCAGCAGTTTGGGCGCCACAGGGTGGTCACCCCTCCACTTT. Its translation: CASSLGATGWSPLHF.